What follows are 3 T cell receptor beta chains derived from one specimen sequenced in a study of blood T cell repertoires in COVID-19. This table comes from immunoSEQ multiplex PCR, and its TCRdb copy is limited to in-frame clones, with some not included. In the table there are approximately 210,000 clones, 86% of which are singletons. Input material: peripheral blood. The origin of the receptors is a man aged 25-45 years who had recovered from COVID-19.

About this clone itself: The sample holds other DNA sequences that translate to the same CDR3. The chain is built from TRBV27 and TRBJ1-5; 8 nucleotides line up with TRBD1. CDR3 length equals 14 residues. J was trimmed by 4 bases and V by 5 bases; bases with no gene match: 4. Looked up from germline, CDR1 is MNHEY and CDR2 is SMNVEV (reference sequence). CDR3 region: CASSPTGGNQPQHF. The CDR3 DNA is TGTGCCAGCAGTCCCACAGGGGGGAATCAGCCCCAGCATTTT.

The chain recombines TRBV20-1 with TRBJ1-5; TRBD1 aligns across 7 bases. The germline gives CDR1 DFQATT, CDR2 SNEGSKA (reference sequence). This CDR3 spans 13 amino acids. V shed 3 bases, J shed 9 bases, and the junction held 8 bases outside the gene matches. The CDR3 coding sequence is TGCAGTGCTAGTAGGGGGCAGGGGCGGCCCCAGCATTTT. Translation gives CSASRGQGRPQHF.

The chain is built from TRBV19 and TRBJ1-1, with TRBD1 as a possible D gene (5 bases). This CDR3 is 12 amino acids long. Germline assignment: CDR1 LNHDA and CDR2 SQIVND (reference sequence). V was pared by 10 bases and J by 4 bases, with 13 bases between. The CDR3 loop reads CATLSGGTEAFF. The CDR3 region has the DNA TGTGCCACCCTTTCCGGGGGCACTGAAGCTTTCTTT.